This passage covers 5 T cell receptor beta chains from one sample sequenced in a study of early T cells in non-severe SARS-CoV-2 infection. TCRdb called the 5' RACE reads again in MiXCR, with one record for every CDR3 protein. The data hold roughly 60,000 distinct CDR3 sequences, with around 12% observed a single time. Material: whole blood. These receptors were collected from an adult who was a healthcare worker with PCR-confirmed SARS-CoV-2 infection or an uninfected control (not recorded which).

This clonotype came up a few times. The CDR3 here is CASSGQGYGYTF. The CDR3 DNA follows: TGTGCCAGCAGTGGACAGGGCTATGGCTACACCTTC. The chain employs TRBV2 and TRBJ1-2, with 7 bases that match TRBD1. Germline V gene lookup returns CDR1 SNHLY and CDR2 FYNNEI. This CDR3 has 12 amino acids. V shed 4 bases, J shed 4 bases, and the junction held 0 bases outside the gene matches.

At least ten counts were recorded for this clonotype. V gene TRBV7-2 combines with J gene TRBJ1-5; no clear D. Germline V CDR1 and CDR2: SGHTA, FQGNSA. Trimming pared 2 bases from V and 3 bases from J, leaving 8 bases between. The length of the CDR3 is 14 residues. CDR3 protein: CASSLIGPNQPQHF. The CDR3 nucleotides read TGTGCCAGCAGCTTAATAGGGCCCAATCAGCCCCAGCATTTT.

This clonotype came up many times. The rearrangement links TRBV19 to TRBJ1-4; the D is unclear. V lost 7 bases and J lost 3, with 9 bases in between. CDR3 length: 13 residues. Germline loops: CDR1 LNHDA, CDR2 SQIVND (reference sequence). The CDR3 DNA sequence: TGTGCCAGTAAGGGAATAGCTAATGAAAAACTGTTTTTT. It yields the protein CASKGIANEKLFF.

The table lists this clonotype with many counts. CDR3 nucleotide sequence: TGTGCCAGCAGCGTAGATGGATGGGGGTACTACGAGCAGTACTTC. This codes for CASSVDGWGYYEQYF. The chain is built from TRBV9 and TRBJ2-7; perhaps D is TRBD1 or TRBD2 (5 bases each). CDR1 is SGDLS, CDR2 YYNGEE, per germline. CDR3 length: 15 amino acids. V lost 0 bases, J lost 3 bases, and 13 bases lay in between.

The chain combines TRBV29-1 with TRBJ1-1; possible D gene TRBD1, 5 bases. Germline assignment: CDR1 SQVTM and CDR2 ANQGSEA. This CDR3 spans 12 amino acids. V lost 3 bases, J lost 5 bases, and 10 bases lay in between. CDR3 DNA: TGCAGCGTTGATGAGGGGTATACTGAAGCTTTCTTT. This encodes CSVDEGYTEAFF.